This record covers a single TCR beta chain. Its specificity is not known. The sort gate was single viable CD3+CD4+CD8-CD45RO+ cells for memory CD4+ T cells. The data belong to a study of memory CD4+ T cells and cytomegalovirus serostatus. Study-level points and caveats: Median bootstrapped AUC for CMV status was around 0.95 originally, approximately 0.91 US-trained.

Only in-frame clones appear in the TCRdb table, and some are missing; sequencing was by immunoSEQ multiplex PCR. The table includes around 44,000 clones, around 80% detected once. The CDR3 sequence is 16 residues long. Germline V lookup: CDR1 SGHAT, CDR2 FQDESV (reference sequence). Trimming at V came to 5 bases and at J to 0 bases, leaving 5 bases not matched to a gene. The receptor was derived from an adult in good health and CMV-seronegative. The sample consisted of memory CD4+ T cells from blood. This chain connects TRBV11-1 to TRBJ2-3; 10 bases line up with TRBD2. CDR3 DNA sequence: TGTGCCAGCAGCCGGTTAGCGGGGGGTAGCACAGATACGCAGTATTTT. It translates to CASSRLAGGSTDTQYF.